This T cell receptor (beta chain) was captured by sequencing in a study of blood T cell repertoires in COVID-19. V dropped 5 bases and J dropped 4; count of bases not matched to a gene: 5. The germline gives CDR1 KGHDR, CDR2 SFDVKD. CDR3 length: 14 residues. Authors' methods: From reference gene primer amplification, estimates of nucleated cell counts were derived. Clones were sequenced by immunoSEQ multiplex PCR, and TCRdb holds only the in-frame ones, with some missing. D and trimming were read from the DNA, whereas the V and J calls and clone size are those reported in that table. Of about 150,000 clones in the sample, over 80% were seen once.

The source is a man between 65 and 80 years old who had been exposed to COVID-19. The rearrangement links TRBV24-1 to TRBJ2-3, with 7 positions matching TRBD2. Sequenced material: PBMCs or T cells enriched from blood (not recorded which). CDR3 in amino acids: CATSVSGGADTQYF. The CDR3 DNA reads as TGTGCCACCAGTGTGTCGGGGGGAGCAGATACGCAGTATTTT.